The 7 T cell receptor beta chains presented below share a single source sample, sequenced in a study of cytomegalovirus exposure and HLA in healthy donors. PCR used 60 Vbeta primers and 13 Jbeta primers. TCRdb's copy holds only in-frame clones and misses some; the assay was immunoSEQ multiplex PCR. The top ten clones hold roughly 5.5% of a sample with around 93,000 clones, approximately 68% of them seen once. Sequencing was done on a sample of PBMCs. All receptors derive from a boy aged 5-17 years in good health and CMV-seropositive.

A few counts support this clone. The CDR3 bases are TGTGCCAGCAGCTTGGTGGGGGGTCGGGGATACAATCAGCCCCAGCATTTT. Protein product: CASSLVGGRGYNQPQHF. The chain carries TRBV7-8 and TRBJ1-5; TRBD1 might be the D (5 bases). In germline, CDR1 is SGHVS, CDR2 FQNEAQ. This CDR3 has 17 residues. V lost 3 bases, J lost 3 bases, and 18 bases lay in between. Based on the CDR3 plus reference TRBV7-8 and TRBJ1-5, the full variable domain is GAGVSQSPRYKVAKRGQDVALRCDPISGHVSLFWYQQALGQGPEFLTYFQNEAQLDKSGLPSDRFFAERPEGSVSTLKIQRTQQEDSAVYLCASSLVGGRGYNQPQHFGDGTRLSIL.

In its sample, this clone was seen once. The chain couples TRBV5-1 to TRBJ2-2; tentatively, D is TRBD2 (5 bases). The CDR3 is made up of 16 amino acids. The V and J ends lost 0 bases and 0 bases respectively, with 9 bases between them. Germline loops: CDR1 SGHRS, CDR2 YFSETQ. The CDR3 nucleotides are TGCGCCAGCAGCTTGGTTAGCGCCGCGAACACCGGGGAGCTGTTTTTT. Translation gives CASSLVSAANTGELFF.

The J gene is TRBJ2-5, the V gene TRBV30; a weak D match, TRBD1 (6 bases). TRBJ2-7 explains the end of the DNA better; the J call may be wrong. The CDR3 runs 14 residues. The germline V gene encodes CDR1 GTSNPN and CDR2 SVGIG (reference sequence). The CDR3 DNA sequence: TGTGCCTGGAATAGCGTGGGCAGGGGCAACGAGCAGTACTTC. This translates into CAWNSVGRGNEQYF.

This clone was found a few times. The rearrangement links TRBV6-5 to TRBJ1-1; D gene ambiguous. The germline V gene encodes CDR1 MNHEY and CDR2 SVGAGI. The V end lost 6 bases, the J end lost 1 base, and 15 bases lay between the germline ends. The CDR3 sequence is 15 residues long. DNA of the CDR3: TGTGCCAGCAGCAGCGGACGGATGGAGAACACTGAAGCTTTCTTT. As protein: CASSSGRMENTEAFF.

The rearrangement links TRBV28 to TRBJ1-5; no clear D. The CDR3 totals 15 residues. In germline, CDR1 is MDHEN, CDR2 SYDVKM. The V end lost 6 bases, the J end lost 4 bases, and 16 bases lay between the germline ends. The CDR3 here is CASSSAGQLNQPQHF. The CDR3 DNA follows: TGTGCCAGCAGCTCAGCGGGTCAGTTAAATCAGCCCCAGCATTTT. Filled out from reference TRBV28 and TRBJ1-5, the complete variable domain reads DVKVTQSSRYLVKRTGEKVFLECVQDMDHENMFWYRQDPGLGLRLIYFSYDVKMKEKGDIPEGYSVSREKKERFSLILESASTNQTSMYLCASSSAGQLNQPQHFGDGTRLSIL.

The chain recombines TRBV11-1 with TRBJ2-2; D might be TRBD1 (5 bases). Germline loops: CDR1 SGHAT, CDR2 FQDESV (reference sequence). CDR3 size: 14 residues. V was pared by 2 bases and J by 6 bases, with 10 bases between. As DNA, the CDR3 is TGTGCCAGCAGCTTACTCTCAGGGCCCGGGGAGCTGTTTTTT. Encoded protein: CASSLLSGPGELFF.

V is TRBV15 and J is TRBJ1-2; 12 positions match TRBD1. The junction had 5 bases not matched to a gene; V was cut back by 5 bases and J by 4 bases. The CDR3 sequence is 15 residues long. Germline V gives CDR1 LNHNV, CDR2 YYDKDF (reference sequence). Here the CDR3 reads CATSAGQGAPYGYTF. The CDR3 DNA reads TGTGCCACCAGCGCGGGACAGGGGGCCCCCTATGGCTACACCTTC.